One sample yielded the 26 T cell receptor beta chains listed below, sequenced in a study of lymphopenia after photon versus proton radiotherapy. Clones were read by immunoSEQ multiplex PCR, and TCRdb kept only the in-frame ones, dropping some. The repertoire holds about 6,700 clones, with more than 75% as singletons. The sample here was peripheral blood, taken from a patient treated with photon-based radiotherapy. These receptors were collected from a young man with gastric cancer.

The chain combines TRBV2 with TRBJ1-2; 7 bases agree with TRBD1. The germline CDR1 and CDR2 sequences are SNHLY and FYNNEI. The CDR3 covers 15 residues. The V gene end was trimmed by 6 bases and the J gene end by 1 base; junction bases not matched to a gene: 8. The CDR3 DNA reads TGTGCCAGCAGCGGGACAGCGCAGAGTAACTATGGCTACACCTTC. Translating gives CASSGTAQSNYGYTF.

The CDR3 DNA is TGTGCCAGCTCACCGGGGGTTGCGGGAGCTGGGGAAAAACTGTTTTTT. It specifies CASSPGVAGAGEKLFF. The gene calls are TRBV18 and TRBJ1-4; D is possibly TRBD1 (5 bases). CDR3 length equals 16 residues. With 3 bases removed from V and 8 bases from J, the gap between germline ends came to 19 bases. CDR1 and CDR2 from the germline V gene are KGHSH and LQKENI.

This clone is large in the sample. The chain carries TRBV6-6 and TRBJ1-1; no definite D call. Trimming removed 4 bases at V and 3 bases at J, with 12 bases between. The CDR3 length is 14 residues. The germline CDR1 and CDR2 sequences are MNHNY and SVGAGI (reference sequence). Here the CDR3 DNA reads TGTGCCAGCAGTTCCCAGGACGGTTACACTGAAGCTTTCTTT. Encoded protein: CASSSQDGYTEAFF.

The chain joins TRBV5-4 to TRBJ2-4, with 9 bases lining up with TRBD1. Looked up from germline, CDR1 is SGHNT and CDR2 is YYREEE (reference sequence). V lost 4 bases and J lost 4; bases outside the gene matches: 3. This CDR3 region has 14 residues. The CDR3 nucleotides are TGTGCCAGCAGCGCAGGACAGGGGAAAAACATTCAGTACTTC. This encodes CASSAGQGKNIQYF.

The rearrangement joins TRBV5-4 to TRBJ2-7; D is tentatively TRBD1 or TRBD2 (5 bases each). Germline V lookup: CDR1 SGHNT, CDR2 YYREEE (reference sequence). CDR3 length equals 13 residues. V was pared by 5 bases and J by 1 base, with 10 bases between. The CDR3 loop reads CASSRGRSYEQYF. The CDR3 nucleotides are TGTGCCAGCAGTAGGGGACGGTCCTACGAGCAGTACTTC.

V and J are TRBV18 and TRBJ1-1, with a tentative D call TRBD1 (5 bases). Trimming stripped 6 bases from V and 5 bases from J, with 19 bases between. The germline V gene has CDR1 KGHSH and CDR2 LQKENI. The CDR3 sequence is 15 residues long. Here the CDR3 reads CASSPKTGEGTEAFF. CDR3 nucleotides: TGTGCCAGCTCCCCGAAGACGGGGGAGGGAACTGAAGCTTTCTTT.

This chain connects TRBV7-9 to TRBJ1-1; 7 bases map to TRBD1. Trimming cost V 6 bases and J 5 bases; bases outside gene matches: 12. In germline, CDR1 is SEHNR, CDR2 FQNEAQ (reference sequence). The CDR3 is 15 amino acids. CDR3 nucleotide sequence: TGTGCCAGCAGGCAGGGGGACGCGGGGGAGACTGAAGCTTTCTTT. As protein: CASRQGDAGETEAFF.

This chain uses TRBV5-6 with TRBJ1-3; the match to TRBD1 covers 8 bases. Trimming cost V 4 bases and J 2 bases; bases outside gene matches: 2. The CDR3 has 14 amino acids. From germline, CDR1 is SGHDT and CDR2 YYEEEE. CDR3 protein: CASSRRGPGNTIYF. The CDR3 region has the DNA TGTGCCAGCAGCCGCAGGGGGCCTGGAAACACCATATATTTT.

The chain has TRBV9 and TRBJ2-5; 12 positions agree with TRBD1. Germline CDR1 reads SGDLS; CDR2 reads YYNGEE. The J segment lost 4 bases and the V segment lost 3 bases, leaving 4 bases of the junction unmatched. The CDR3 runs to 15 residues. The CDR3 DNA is TGTGCCAGCAGCGGGGGACAGGGGGCAGGAGAGACCCAGTACTTC. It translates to CASSGGQGAGETQYF. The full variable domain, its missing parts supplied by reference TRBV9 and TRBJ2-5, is DSGVTQTPKHLITATGQRVTLRCSPRSGDLSVYWYQQSLDQGLQFLIQYYNGEERAKGNILERFSAQQFPDLHSELNLSSLELGDSALYFCASSGGQGAGETQYFGPGTRLLVL.

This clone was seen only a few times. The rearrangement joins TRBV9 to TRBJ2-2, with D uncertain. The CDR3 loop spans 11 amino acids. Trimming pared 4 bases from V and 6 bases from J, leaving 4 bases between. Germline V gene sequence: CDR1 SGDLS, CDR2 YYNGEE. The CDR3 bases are TGTGCCAGCAGCTCGCCCGGGGAGCTGTTTTTT. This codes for CASSSPGELFF.

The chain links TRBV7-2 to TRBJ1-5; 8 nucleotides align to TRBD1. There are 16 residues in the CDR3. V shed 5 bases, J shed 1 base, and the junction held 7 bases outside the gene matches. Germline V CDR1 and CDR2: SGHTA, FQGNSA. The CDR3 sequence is CASSQGAGGSNQPQHF. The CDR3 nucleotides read TGTGCCAGCAGCCAGGGGGCCGGCGGGAGCAATCAGCCCCAGCATTTT.

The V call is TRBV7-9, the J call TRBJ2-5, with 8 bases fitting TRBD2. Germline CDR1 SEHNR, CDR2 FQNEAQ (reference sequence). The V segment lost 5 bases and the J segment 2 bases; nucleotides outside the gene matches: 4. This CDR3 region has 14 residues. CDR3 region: CASSASGGQETQYF. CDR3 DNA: TGTGCCAGCAGCGCCTCGGGGGGGCAAGAGACCCAGTACTTC.

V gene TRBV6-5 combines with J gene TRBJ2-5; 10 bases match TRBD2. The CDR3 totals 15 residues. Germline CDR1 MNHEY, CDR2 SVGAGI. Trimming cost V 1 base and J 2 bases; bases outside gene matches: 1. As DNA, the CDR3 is TGTGCCAGCAGTTACTTACTAGCGGGACAAGAGACCCAGTACTTC. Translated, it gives CASSYLLAGQETQYF.

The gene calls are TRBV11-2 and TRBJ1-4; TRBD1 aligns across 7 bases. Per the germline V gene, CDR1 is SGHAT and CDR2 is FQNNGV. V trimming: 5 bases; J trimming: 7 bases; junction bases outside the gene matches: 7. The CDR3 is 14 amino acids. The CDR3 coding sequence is TGTGCCAGCAGCCTGACAGGGATCGGTGAAAAACTGTTTTTT. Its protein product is CASSLTGIGEKLFF.

CDR3 nucleotides: TGTGCCAGCAGCTTGGGCTATAACACTGAAGCTTTCTTT. This sequence encodes CASSLGYNTEAFF. V is TRBV7-7 and J is TRBJ1-1, with unresolved D. Germline V CDR1 and CDR2: SSHAT, FNYEAQ (reference sequence). This CDR3 contains 13 residues. V shed 3 bases and J shed 2 bases, with 7 bases lying between them.

As DNA, the CDR3 is TGTGCCAGCAGTCCAGGCCAGTACTTC. It is translated as CASSPGQYF. V and J are TRBV2 and TRBJ2-5; D is unclear. The CDR3 is made up of 9 amino acids. V was pared by 5 bases and J by 10 bases, with 5 bases between. Germline lookup yields CDR1 SNHLY and CDR2 FYNNEI.

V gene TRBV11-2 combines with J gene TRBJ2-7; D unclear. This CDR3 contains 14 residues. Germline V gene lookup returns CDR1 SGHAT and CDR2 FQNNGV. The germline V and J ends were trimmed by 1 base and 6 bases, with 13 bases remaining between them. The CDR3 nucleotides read TGTGCCAGCAGCTTAGCGAGTAACCCCTCCGAGCAGTACTTC. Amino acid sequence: CASSLASNPSEQYF. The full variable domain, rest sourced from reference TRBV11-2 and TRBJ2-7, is EAGVAQSPRYKIIEKRQSVAFWCNPISGHATLYWYQQILGQGPKLLIQFQNNGVVDDSQLPKDRFSAERLKGVDSTLKIQPAKLEDSAVYLCASSLASNPSEQYFGPGTRLTVT.

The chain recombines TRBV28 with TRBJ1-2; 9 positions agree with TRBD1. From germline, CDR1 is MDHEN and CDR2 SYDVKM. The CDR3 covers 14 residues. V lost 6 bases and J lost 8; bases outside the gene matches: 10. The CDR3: CASRTGDRVSGYTF. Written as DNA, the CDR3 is TGTGCCAGCAGGACGGGGGACAGGGTGAGCGGCTACACCTTC.

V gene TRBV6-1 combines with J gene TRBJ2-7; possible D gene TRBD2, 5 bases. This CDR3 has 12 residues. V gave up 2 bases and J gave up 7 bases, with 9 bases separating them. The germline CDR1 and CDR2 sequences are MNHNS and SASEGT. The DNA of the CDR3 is TGTGCCAGCAGTGAACCTCCGGGAGAGCAGTACTTC. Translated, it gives CASSEPPGEQYF.

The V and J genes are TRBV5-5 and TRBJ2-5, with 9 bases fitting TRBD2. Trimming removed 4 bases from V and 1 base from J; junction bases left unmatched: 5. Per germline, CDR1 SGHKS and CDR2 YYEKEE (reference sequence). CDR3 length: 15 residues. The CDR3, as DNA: TGTGCCAGCAGCATTAGCGGGAGTCCCCAAGAGACCCAGTACTTC. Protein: CASSISGSPQETQYF.

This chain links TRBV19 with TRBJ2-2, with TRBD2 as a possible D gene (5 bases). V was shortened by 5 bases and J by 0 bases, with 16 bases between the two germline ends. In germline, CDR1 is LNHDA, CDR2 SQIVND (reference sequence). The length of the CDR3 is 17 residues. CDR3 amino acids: CASSLTPRTPNTGELFF. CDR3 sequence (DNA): TGTGCCAGTAGTCTGACCCCGAGGACTCCGAACACCGGGGAGCTGTTTTTT.

The CDR3 spells CASSSIAGATQKNIQYF. In nucleotides, the CDR3 is TGCGCCAGCAGCTCCATAGCAGGGGCAACCCAAAAAAACATTCAGTACTTC. The chain is built from TRBV5-1 and TRBJ2-4; the D gene is possibly TRBD1 (6 bases). Deletions cut 3 bases from V and 4 bases from J, with 20 bases between. Germline assignment: CDR1 SGHRS and CDR2 YFSETQ. The CDR3 is made up of 17 amino acids.

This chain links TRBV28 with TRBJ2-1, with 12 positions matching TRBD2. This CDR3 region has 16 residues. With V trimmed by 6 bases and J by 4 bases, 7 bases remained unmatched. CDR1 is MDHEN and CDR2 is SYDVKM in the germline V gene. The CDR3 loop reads CASSTPLAGGYNEQFF. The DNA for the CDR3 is TGTGCCAGCAGCACGCCTCTAGCGGGGGGGTACAATGAGCAGTTCTTC.

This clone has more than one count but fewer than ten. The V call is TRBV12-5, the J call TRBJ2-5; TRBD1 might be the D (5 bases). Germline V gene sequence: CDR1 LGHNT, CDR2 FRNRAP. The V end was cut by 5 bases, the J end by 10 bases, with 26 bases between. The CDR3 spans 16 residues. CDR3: CASGTSDSTAIEGQYF. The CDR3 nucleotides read TGTGCTAGTGGTACCTCCGACAGCACCGCAATTGAAGGCCAGTACTTC.

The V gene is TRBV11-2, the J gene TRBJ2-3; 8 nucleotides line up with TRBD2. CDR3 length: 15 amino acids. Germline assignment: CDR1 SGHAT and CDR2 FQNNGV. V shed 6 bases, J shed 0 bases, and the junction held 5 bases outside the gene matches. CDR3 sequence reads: CASSFTSGSTDTQYF. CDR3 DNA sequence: TGTGCCAGCAGTTTTACTAGCGGTAGCACAGATACGCAGTATTTT.

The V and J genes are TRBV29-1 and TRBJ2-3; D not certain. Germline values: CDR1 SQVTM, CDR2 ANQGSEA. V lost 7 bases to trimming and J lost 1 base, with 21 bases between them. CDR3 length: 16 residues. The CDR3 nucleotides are TGCAGCGCAGAACTCCCCCACTCAGGAGGCACAGATACGCAGTATTTT. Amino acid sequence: CSAELPHSGGTDTQYF.